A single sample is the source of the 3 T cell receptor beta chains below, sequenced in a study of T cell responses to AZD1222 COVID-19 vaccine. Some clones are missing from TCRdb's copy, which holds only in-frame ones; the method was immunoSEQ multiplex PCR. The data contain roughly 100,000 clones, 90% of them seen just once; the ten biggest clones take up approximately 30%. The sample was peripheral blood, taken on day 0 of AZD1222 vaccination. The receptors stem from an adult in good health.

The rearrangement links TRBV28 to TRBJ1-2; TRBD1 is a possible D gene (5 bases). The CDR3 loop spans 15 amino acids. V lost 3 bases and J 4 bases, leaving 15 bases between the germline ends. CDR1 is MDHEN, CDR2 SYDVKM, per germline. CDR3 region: CASSFGGRSLYGYTF. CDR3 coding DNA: TGTGCCAGCAGTTTTGGGGGACGATCCCTCTATGGCTACACCTTC.

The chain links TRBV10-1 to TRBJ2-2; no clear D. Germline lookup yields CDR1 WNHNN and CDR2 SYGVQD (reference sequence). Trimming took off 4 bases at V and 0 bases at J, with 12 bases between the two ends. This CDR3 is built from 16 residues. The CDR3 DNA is TGCGCCAGCAGTGCCTCCTACGGAGCGAACACCGGGGAGCTGTTTTTT. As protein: CASSASYGANTGELFF.

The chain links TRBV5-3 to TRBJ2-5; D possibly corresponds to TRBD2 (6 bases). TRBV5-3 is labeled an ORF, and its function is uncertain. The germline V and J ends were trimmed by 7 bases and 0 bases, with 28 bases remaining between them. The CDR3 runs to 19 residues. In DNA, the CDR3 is TGTGCCAGAGGACCGAGCGAGGAGGGCCCTACGTATTACCAAGAGACCCAGTACTTC. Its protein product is CARGPSEEGPTYYQETQYF.